The 21 T cell receptor beta chains given below trace back to one sample, sequenced in a study of early T cells in non-severe SARS-CoV-2 infection. TCRdb used MiXCR to reprocess the 5' RACE reads, holding one entry per CDR3 protein. The data contain about 64,000 distinct CDR3 sequences, roughly 12% of them singletons. This material consisted of whole blood, taken at baseline. Receptor source: an adult who was a healthcare worker with PCR-confirmed SARS-CoV-2 infection or an uninfected control (not recorded which).

This chain links TRBV13 with TRBJ1-4; D gene ambiguous. Per the germline V gene, CDR1 is PRHDT and CDR2 is FYEKMQ (reference sequence). The CDR3 extends over 14 amino acids. Trimming took off 3 bases at V and 0 bases at J, with 5 bases between the two ends. The CDR3 loop is CASSFGATNEKLFF. The CDR3 DNA sequence: TGTGCCAGCAGCTTTGGTGCAACTAATGAAAAACTGTTTTTT.

This clonotype was counted only a few times. This rearrangement joins TRBV7-9 to TRBJ1-2, with a possible D match to TRBD1 (5 bases). Germline CDR1 and CDR2: SEHNR and FQNEAQ (reference sequence). The CDR3 is 11 amino acids. Trimming cost V 8 bases and J 5 bases, with 9 bases left between them. In nucleotides, the CDR3 is TGTGCCAGCGGGGCGCTATATGGCTACACCTTC. Translated, it gives CASGALYGYTF.

A note on this clonotype: A junction boundary mismatches the germline segment, possibly from a read error. The gene calls are TRBV12-3 or TRBV12-4 and TRBJ1-1; D uncertain. The CDR3 loop spans 13 amino acids. The DNA of the CDR3 is TGTGCCAGCAGTTTGGCGCAGAACACTGAAGCTTCCTTT. It specifies CASSLAQNTEASF.

The chain recombines TRBV11-2 with TRBJ1-2, with D tentatively TRBD1 (6 bases). Germline CDR1 and CDR2: SGHAT and FQNNGV. This CDR3 contains 13 residues. V was shortened by 5 bases and J by 2 bases, with 9 bases between the two germline ends. The CDR3 loop is CASSPGQNYGYTF. The CDR3 DNA follows: TGTGCCAGCAGCCCCGGACAGAACTATGGCTACACCTTC.

V gene TRBV20-1 combines with J gene TRBJ2-7; 11 bases are shared with TRBD2. CDR3 length: 15 amino acids. V gave up 0 bases and J gave up 3 bases; unmatched junction bases: 4. Germline V lookup: CDR1 DFQATT, CDR2 SNEGSKA (reference sequence). CDR3 DNA sequence: TGCAGTGCTAGAGACCCGGGACTAGCGGACTACGAGCAGTACTTC. Its translation: CSARDPGLADYEQYF.

This clonotype was detected ten times or more. The CDR3 DNA reads TGTGCCAGCAGTGAATTAGGACAGGGGGACACCGGGGAGCTGTTTTTT. Its translation is CASSELGQGDTGELFF. This chain joins TRBV2 and TRBJ2-2; TRBD1 aligns across 10 bases. Trimming cost V 2 bases and J 3 bases; bases outside gene matches: 3. The CDR3 covers 16 residues. The germline V gene has CDR1 SNHLY and CDR2 FYNNEI. Full variable domain (missing parts from reference TRBV2 and TRBJ2-2): EPEVTQTPSHQVTQMGQEVILRCVPISNHLYFYWYRQILGQKVEFLVSFYNNEISEKSEIFDDQFSVERPDGSNFTLKIRSTKLEDSAMYFCASSELGQGDTGELFFGEGSRLTVL.

This clonotype was observed at least ten times. The chain carries TRBV10-1 and TRBJ2-2; either TRBD1 or TRBD2 may supply D (5 bases each). The CDR3 totals 12 residues. Germline CDR1 reads WNHNN; CDR2 reads SYGVQD (reference sequence). Trimming left V 8 bases short and J 4 bases short, with 8 bases between. CDR3 region: CASGTGTGELFF. Here the CDR3 DNA reads TGCGCCAGCGGGACGGGCACCGGGGAGCTGTTTTTT.

The chain is built from TRBV18 and TRBJ1-1; 7 nucleotides line up with TRBD1. The CDR3 has 16 amino acids. The germline gives CDR1 KGHSH, CDR2 LQKENI. The trim removed 1 base at V and 3 bases at J, leaving 8 bases unmatched. The DNA for the CDR3 is TGTGCCAGCTCACCACTCGGGACAGTAGAGTACACTGAAGCTTTCTTT. Encoded protein: CASSPLGTVEYTEAFF.

The rearrangement uses TRBV5-4 and TRBJ2-5; 7 bases line up with TRBD1. The CDR3 contains 14 residues. V lost 3 bases to trimming and J lost 3 bases; unmatched junction nucleotides: 5. From germline, CDR1 is SGHNT and CDR2 YYREEE (reference sequence). CDR3 amino acids: CASSSLGTEETQYF. Written as DNA, the CDR3 is TGTGCCAGCAGCTCCTTGGGGACAGAAGAGACCCAGTACTTC.

This rearrangement joins TRBV28 to TRBJ2-3, with 9 bases lining up with TRBD1. The length of the CDR3 is 15 residues. Germline CDR1 and CDR2: MDHEN and SYDVKM. J lost 1 base, V lost 4 bases, and 3 bases had no gene match. This CDR3 is CASSSRTGGTDTQYF. The CDR3 DNA reads TGTGCCAGCAGTTCTCGGACAGGGGGCACAGATACGCAGTATTTT.

This clonotype was detected only a few times. In nucleotides, the CDR3 is TGTGCCAGCAGCTTAGTTGCGGGAGACAATGAGCAGTTCTTC. Amino acid sequence: CASSLVAGDNEQFF. The rearrangement links TRBV7-8 to TRBJ2-1; 7 bases match TRBD2. V was clipped by 1 base and J by 5 bases; unmatched bases: 2. CDR1 is SGHVS and CDR2 is FQNEAQ in the germline V gene. The CDR3 length is 14 residues.

There are a few counts of this clonotype. The CDR3 sequence is CASSQVGESPLHF. The CDR3 coding sequence is TGTGCCAGCAGCCAAGTAGGGGAGTCACCCCTCCACTTT. The chain combines TRBV14 with TRBJ1-6, with a weak D call TRBD1 (5 bases). Trimming removed 1 base at V and 10 bases at J, with 8 bases between. CDR3 length: 13 residues. The germline V gene encodes CDR1 SGHDN and CDR2 FVKESK.

The table lists this clonotype with a few counts. The CDR3 DNA reads TGTGCCAGTAGTATAGATTCGCCCCGGGGCACTGAAGCTTTCTTT. Encoded protein: CASSIDSPRGTEAFF. V usage is TRBV19 and J usage is TRBJ1-1; D ambiguous. The length of the CDR3 is 15 residues. The V gene's germline CDR1 is LNHDA and CDR2 SQIVND (reference sequence). Trimming stripped 0 bases from V and 4 bases from J, with 12 bases between.

This clonotype was detected a few times. The J gene is TRBJ1-5, the V gene TRBV7-9; D is uncertain. This CDR3 comprises 15 residues. Per the germline V gene, CDR1 is SEHNR and CDR2 is FQNEAQ (reference sequence). Trimming took 1 base from V and 5 from J, leaving 12 bases between them. In DNA form, the CDR3 reads TGTGCCAGCAGCTTAGGGGGATTCGGGCATCAGCCCCAGCATTTT. It is translated as CASSLGGFGHQPQHF.

This clonotype has at least ten counts. The chain employs TRBV21-1 and TRBJ2-7; the table gives TRBD1 as D, unverified against the DNA. TRBV21-1 is reported as a pseudogene. The CDR3 totals 17 residues. CDR3 bases: TGTGCCAGCAGCTCTCCCTCAGGGGCAGAGAACTACTACGAGCAGTACTTC. The encoded protein is CASSSPSGAENYYEQYF.

The chain carries TRBV5-6 and TRBJ2-1, with D possibly TRBD2 on 6 matching bases. Looked up from germline, CDR1 is SGHDT and CDR2 is YYEEEE. The CDR3 runs to 15 residues. Between the trimmed V and J ends, which lost 4 bases and 8 bases, there was a span of 19 bases. The CDR3 reads CASSRGLIGDYEQFF. CDR3 nucleotides: TGTGCCAGCAGCAGAGGACTAATAGGAGACTATGAGCAGTTCTTC.

A few counts support this clonotype. The rearrangement links TRBV30 to TRBJ1-1; D is ambiguous. CDR1 and CDR2 from the germline V gene are GTSNPN and SVGIG (reference sequence). The V and J ends lost 0 bases and 1 base respectively, with 9 bases between them. This CDR3 region has 14 residues. CDR3 sequence: CAWSVQWKNTEAFF. CDR3 DNA sequence: TGTGCCTGGAGTGTACAGTGGAAGAACACTGAAGCTTTCTTT.

By share of the sample, this clonotype is medium-sized. The V call is TRBV12-3 or TRBV12-4, the J call TRBJ1-5, with a possible D match to TRBD1 (6 bases). CDR3 size: 14 residues. Trimming removed 6 bases from V and 4 bases from J, with 13 bases in between. The CDR3 loop reads CASSQGGWNQPQHF. Here the CDR3 DNA reads TGTGCCAGCAGCCAAGGGGGTTGGAATCAGCCCCAGCATTTT.

This clonotype has only a few counts. The chain carries TRBV27 and TRBJ2-7, with 10 bases identical to TRBD2. V lost 1 base and J lost 3; bases outside the gene matches: 9. CDR3 length equals 17 residues. Looked up from germline, CDR1 is MNHEY and CDR2 is SMNVEV (reference sequence). CDR3 residues: CASSLYPLAGELYEQYF. In nucleotides, the CDR3 is TGTGCCAGCAGTTTATACCCCCTAGCGGGAGAACTCTACGAGCAGTACTTC.

This clonotype was found many times. The V and J genes are TRBV12-3 or TRBV12-4 and TRBJ2-1; TRBD2 agrees at 15 bases. The trim removed 5 bases at V and 0 bases at J, leaving 14 bases unmatched. The CDR3 is 21 amino acids. The CDR3 nucleotides read TGTGCCAGCAGTCACAACCTCCGGGGACTAGCGGGAGGCCACTCCTACAATGAGCAGTTCTTC. This codes for CASSHNLRGLAGGHSYNEQFF.

The genes are TRBV29-1 and TRBJ2-3; 16 bases are a match to TRBD2. CDR1 is SQVTM and CDR2 is ANQGSEA in the germline V gene. Unmatched junction bases numbered 4, after V lost 4 bases and J lost 6 bases. This CDR3 spans 15 amino acids. The CDR3 DNA sequence: TGCAGCGTTGCGGGACTAGCGGGAGGGCCGGATACGCAGTATTTT. The encoded protein is CSVAGLAGGPDTQYF.